Each of the 28 T cell receptor beta chains below was sequenced from the same sample in a study of blood T cells in healthy people across ages. A second roughly 7 to 11 cycle PCR used barcoded and J-beta primers. TCRdb recomputed calls from the 5' RACE reads with MiXCR, one row per CDR3 protein. The table shows some 1.7 million distinct CDR3 sequences, with roughly 30% occurring only once. The sample consisted of blood. The receptors come from a woman in her thirties in good health.

Many counts were recorded for this clonotype. The V call is TRBV20-1, the J call TRBJ2-5, with 10 bases matching TRBD1. The germline CDR1 and CDR2 sequences are DFQATT and SNEGSKA (reference sequence). V lost 5 bases, J lost 4 bases, and 4 bases stayed unmatched. The CDR3 is 13 amino acids. CDR3 region: CSAPDRGGETQYF. The CDR3 DNA reads TGCAGTGCTCCGGACAGGGGGGGAGAGACCCAGTACTTC.

V is TRBV10-3 and J is TRBJ1-5, with 8 positions matching TRBD1. V was pared by 0 bases and J by 7 bases, with 2 bases of the junction left unmatched. Germline V lookup: CDR1 ENHRY, CDR2 SYGVKD. CDR3 size: 14 residues. The CDR3 region has the DNA TGTGCCATCAGTGAGTCACAGGGGGAACAGCCCCAGCATTTT. It is translated as CAISESQGEQPQHF.

This clonotype was counted at least ten times. The chain employs TRBV28 and TRBJ1-2, with unresolved D. CDR1 is MDHEN, CDR2 SYDVKM, per germline. CDR3 length: 13 amino acids. V lost 8 bases to trimming and J lost 2 bases, with 12 bases between them. CDR3 loop: CASGWGVNYGYTF. The CDR3 DNA is TGTGCCAGCGGGTGGGGAGTAAACTATGGCTACACCTTC.

This clonotype was detected ten times or more. This chain joins TRBV5-1 and TRBJ1-1; no reliable D call. V dropped 0 bases and J dropped 1 base, with 7 bases sitting between them. Germline V gene data show CDR1 as SGHRS and CDR2 as YFSETQ. CDR3 length: 14 residues. The CDR3 coding sequence is TGCGCCAGCAGCTTGGATCGGGGGAACACTGAAGCTTTCTTT. Its translation is CASSLDRGNTEAFF.

With respect to this clonotype: One end of the junction fails to match germline, which may point to a read error. The V call is TRBV2, the J call TRBJ1-2; D possibly corresponds to TRBD1 (6 bases). This CDR3 has 18 residues. Germline V gives CDR1 SNHLY, CDR2 FYNNEI. The CDR3 DNA is TGTGCCAGCAGTGATATCGGCGAAGCAGGGGTGGGGAACTCTGGCTACACCTTC. It yields the protein CASSDIGEAGVGNSGYTF.

A remark on this clonotype: One end of the junction varies from germline; a read error may be responsible. The chain recombines TRBV5-5 with TRBJ2-1, with 8 bases fitting TRBD2. Germline V lookup: CDR1 SGHKS, CDR2 YYEKEE (reference sequence). The CDR3 consists of 16 residues. CDR3 amino acids: CASSLVGGGISNKQFF. The CDR3 DNA sequence: TGTGCCAGCAGCTTGGTCGGCGGGGGGATTTCCAATAAGCAGTTCTTC.

This clonotype was observed a few times. The CDR3 DNA sequence: TGCATCGGCACCGGGACAGGGGATGGCTACACCTTC. It encodes CIGTGTGDGYTF. The V call is TRBV29-1, the J call TRBJ1-2; 10 bases are a match to TRBD1. Germline V gene lookup returns CDR1 SQVTM and CDR2 ANQGSEA. This CDR3 spans 12 amino acids.

A few counts support this clonotype. The genes are TRBV12-3 or TRBV12-4 and TRBJ2-5; 11 nucleotides line up with TRBD2. CDR3 length: 17 residues. J was trimmed by 11 bases and V by 5 bases; bases with no gene match: 19. DNA of the CDR3: TGTGCCAGCAGTCCGGGACTAGCGGTTTTCCAGGACAATGAGCAGTACTTC. Translating it yields CASSPGLAVFQDNEQYF.

Note on this clonotype: A read error may be the cause here, since a much bigger clone is one base away. V gene TRBV7-3 combines with J gene TRBJ2-1, with TRBD1 matching over 8 bases. The tail of the sequence fits TRBJ2-7 better, so the J call may be wrong. CDR3 length equals 15 residues. The V gene's germline CDR1 is SGHTA and CDR2 FQGTGA. The CDR3 sequence: CASSVDRGTYNEQYF. The CDR3 bases are TGTGCCAGCAGCGTCGACAGGGGTACCTACAATGAGCAGTACTTC.

Concerning this clonotype: A read error may explain this, as a much larger clone is one base away. This chain's CDR3 is CASNPTGSGNEQFF. CDR3 nucleotides: TGTGCCAGCAACCCGACAGGGTCCGGGAATGAGCAGTTCTTC. This chain connects TRBV5-5 to TRBJ2-1; 7 bases are a match to TRBD1. This CDR3 comprises 14 residues. Per germline, CDR1 SGHKS and CDR2 YYEKEE (reference sequence). The junction had 10 bases not matched to a gene; V was cut back by 6 bases and J by 7 bases. Filled out from reference TRBV5-5 and TRBJ2-1, the complete variable domain reads DAGVTQSPTHLIKTRGQQVTLRCSPISGHKSVSWYQQVLGQGPQFIFQYYEKEERGRGNFPDRFSARQFPNYSSELNVNALLLGDSALYLCASNPTGSGNEQFFGPGTRLTVL.

This clonotype was counted a few times. This sequence joins TRBV28 and TRBJ1-5, with unresolved D. The germline V and J ends were trimmed by 7 bases and 1 base, with 17 bases remaining between them. This CDR3 is 16 amino acids long. The germline gives CDR1 MDHEN, CDR2 SYDVKM. CDR3 amino acids: CASNWAPTGSNQPQHF. DNA for the CDR3: TGTGCCAGCAATTGGGCTCCGACTGGGAGCAATCAGCCCCAGCATTTT.

This clonotype was seen just once. An end of the junction differs from the germline gene, which may be a read error. The V call is TRBV29-1, the J call TRBJ1-3, with D unclear. The CDR3 is 15 residues long. Germline V lookup: CDR1 SQVTM, CDR2 ANQGSEA. The CDR3 DNA is TGCAGCGCTCCGTTTGAAGGGAACTCTGGAAACACCATAAATTTT. As protein: CSAPFEGNSGNTINF.

The gene calls are TRBV5-5 and TRBJ2-2, with 8 bases identical to TRBD2. V was pared by 3 bases and J by 4 bases, with 8 bases of the junction left unmatched. Germline CDR1 reads SGHKS; CDR2 reads YYEKEE (reference sequence). There are 16 residues in the CDR3. CDR3 in DNA: TGTGCCAGCAGCTCAACAAGCGGGAGTGGCACCGGGGAGCTGTTTTTT. Encoded protein: CASSSTSGSGTGELFF.

The sample holds a few counts of this clonotype. The chain is built from TRBV5-5 and TRBJ1-6, with D unresolved. V lost 0 bases and J 10 bases, leaving 8 bases between the germline ends. The CDR3 is made up of 13 amino acids. In germline, CDR1 is SGHKS, CDR2 YYEKEE (reference sequence). This CDR3 reads CASSLDSPSPLHF. CDR3 DNA: TGTGCCAGCAGCTTGGACAGTCCGTCACCCCTCCACTTT. Variable domain in full (rest from reference TRBV5-5 and TRBJ1-6): DAGVTQSPTHLIKTRGQQVTLRCSPISGHKSVSWYQQVLGQGPQFIFQYYEKEERGRGNFPDRFSARQFPNYSSELNVNALLLGDSALYLCASSLDSPSPLHFGNGTRLTVT.

This clonotype was observed many times. The junction does not match germline at one end; this may be a read error. The chain uses TRBV12-3 or TRBV12-4 and TRBJ2-3; D remains unclear. The CDR3 runs to 12 residues. The CDR3 here is CASSFNADTQYF. As DNA, the CDR3 is TGCGCCAGCAGCTTCAATGCAGATACGCAGTATTTT.

This clonotype was counted at least ten times. The chain links TRBV5-6 to TRBJ2-5; D is ambiguous. The length of the CDR3 is 14 residues. Germline V gene data show CDR1 as SGHDT and CDR2 as YYEEEE. V lost 4 bases and J lost 5, with 15 bases in between. The CDR3 is CASSLDLAGETQYF. The CDR3 bases are TGTGCCAGCAGCCTCGATCTTGCTGGGGAGACCCAGTACTTC.

This clonotype was seen many times. The chain carries TRBV29-1 and TRBJ2-5; D might be TRBD1 or TRBD2, each matching 5 bases. Trimming cost V 7 bases and J 1 base, with 19 bases left between them. The CDR3 extends over 15 amino acids. CDR1 and CDR2 (germline): SQVTM, ANQGSEA. The CDR3 is CSAEMFRDGQETQYF. CDR3 DNA: TGCAGCGCCGAAATGTTCCGGGACGGCCAAGAGACCCAGTACTTC.

The rearrangement uses TRBV18 and TRBJ2-5; 8 nucleotides align to TRBD2. Germline values: CDR1 KGHSH, CDR2 LQKENI. V lost 5 bases and J lost 11; bases outside the gene matches: 10. This CDR3 region has 13 residues. CDR3 DNA sequence: TGTGCCAGCTCATACGGACTAGCCGATGAGCAGTACTTC. It codes for CASSYGLADEQYF.

This chain joins TRBV11-2 and TRBJ1-1; 8 bases are shared with TRBD1. V trimming: 8 bases; J trimming: 11 bases; junction bases outside the gene matches: 7. Germline-derived CDR1 and CDR2 are SGHAT and FQNNGV. The CDR3 is made up of 11 amino acids. CDR3 bases: TGTGCCAGCGGCCCAGGGGGCCTGGCTTTCTTT. Protein sequence: CASGPGGLAFF.

V and J are TRBV7-3 and TRBJ2-5; 9 bases agree with TRBD2. The germline V gene encodes CDR1 SGHTA and CDR2 FQGTGA. The length of the CDR3 is 16 residues. J lost 4 bases, V lost 2 bases, and 8 bases had no gene match. CDR3 DNA: TGTGCCAGCAGCTTAGGACGAGCGGGGGGACCAGAGACCCAGTACTTC. The encoded protein is CASSLGRAGGPETQYF.

This clonotype was counted only a few times. The genes are TRBV30 and TRBJ1-2; D unresolved. From germline, CDR1 is GTSNPN and CDR2 SVGIG (reference sequence). The V and J ends lost 3 bases and 3 bases respectively, with 11 bases between them. There are 13 residues in the CDR3. The DNA of the CDR3 is TGTGCCTGGAGCGCCTCGGGGTACTATGGCTACACCTTC. Translating it yields CAWSASGYYGYTF.

The rearrangement joins TRBV28 to TRBJ2-7; D is perhaps TRBD1 (5 bases). The CDR3 loop spans 15 amino acids. Germline loops: CDR1 MDHEN, CDR2 SYDVKM. Trimming cost V 5 bases and J 8 bases, with 22 bases left between them. In nucleotides, the CDR3 is TGTGCCAGCAGTGGTCCCACGGGTCAGGGTGCGCAGCAGTACTTC. Its protein is CASSGPTGQGAQQYF.

Details on this clonotype: A much larger clone lies a single base off, so this may be a read error. The CDR3 nucleotides read TGCAGTGCTAGTCCGACAGTCGTATCCTACAATGAGCAGTACTTC. Translating gives CSASPTVVSYNEQYF. The chain couples TRBV20-1 to TRBJ2-1, with D possibly TRBD1 on 5 matching bases. The J call is doubtful: the DNA matches TRBJ2-7 better. The CDR3 covers 15 residues. Per the germline V gene, CDR1 is DFQATT and CDR2 is SNEGSKA (reference sequence).

This chain joins TRBV12-3 or TRBV12-4 and TRBJ2-1; unclear D gene. The DNA end favors TRBJ2-7, so the J call may be wrong. The length of the CDR3 is 11 residues. The CDR3 protein is CASSLGGWQYF. CDR3 DNA sequence: TGTGCCAGCAGTTTAGGAGGCTGGCAGTACTTC.

The chain has TRBV5-1 and TRBJ2-5, with a tentative D call TRBD1 (6 bases). V was pared by 4 bases and J by 0 bases, with 13 bases between. The CDR3 consists of 15 residues. Germline loops: CDR1 SGHRS, CDR2 YFSETQ. The chain's CDR3 is CASSPLGQYQETQYF. The DNA of the CDR3 is TGCGCCAGCAGCCCCCTTGGACAGTACCAAGAGACCCAGTACTTC.

The chain combines TRBV3-1 with TRBJ2-3; D unclear. This CDR3 is built from 16 residues. Germline V gene sequence: CDR1 LGHDT, CDR2 YNNKEL (reference sequence). Trimming took off 1 base at V and 4 bases at J, with 15 bases between the two ends. CDR3 sequence reads: CASSQATAIFSDTQYF. The DNA for the CDR3 is TGTGCCAGCAGCCAAGCGACGGCCATATTTTCAGATACGCAGTATTTT.

The V gene is TRBV5-1, the J gene TRBJ2-5; TRBD2 is a possible D gene (6 bases). The V end was cut by 4 bases, the J end by 4 bases, with 20 bases between. CDR1 is SGHRS, CDR2 YFSETQ, per germline. This CDR3 comprises 16 residues. DNA of the CDR3: TGCGCCAGCAGCCTAGAACCGGGACCCGGGGGAGAGACCCAGTACTTC. Translating it yields CASSLEPGPGGETQYF.

Many counts were recorded for this clonotype. The CDR3 nucleotides are TGTGCCAGCAGTTCCGTAGAAGGTGAAAAACTGTTTTTT. It specifies CASSSVEGEKLFF. V gene TRBV27 combines with J gene TRBJ1-4, with D hard to call. Germline V CDR1 and CDR2: MNHEY, SMNVEV (reference sequence). Trimming removed 4 bases from V and 7 bases from J, with 10 bases in between. CDR3 length: 13 amino acids.